Listed below are T cell receptor beta chains from one sample, sequenced in a study of shared clonotypes between healthy human individuals. Assay: immunoSEQ multiplex PCR; the TCRdb copy retains only in-frame clones and omits some. The data contain roughly 2,500,000 clones, over 85% of them singletons. The sample taken for sequencing was naive CD4+ T cells from PBMCs. The source of these receptors is a man aged 18 to 29 in good health. Some clones in this sample may be carry-over from other donors' samples. The CDR3 runs from the conserved cysteine through the conserved F or W. A D gene is named only where the DNA matches it firmly. Clone size appears in some rows only: once, few, many, or a class for an expanded clone.

>.|.|TRBV5-1|TRBJ2-7
TGCGCCAGCAGCCCAGGTCAGGGGAATTGGTACGAGCAGTACTTC
CASSPGQGNWYEQYF
>.|.|TRBV5-8|TRBJ2-1
TGTGCCAGCAGCTTACTTGGTCCCAACCAGAATGAGCAGTTCTTC
CASSLLGPNQNEQFF
>TRBD2|.|TRBV6-1|TRBJ2-1
TGTGCCAGCAGTGGGAGACTAGCGGGTCTATACAATGAGCAGTTCTTC
CASSGRLAGLYNEQFF
>TRBD2|.|TRBV5-1|TRBJ2-3
TGCGCCAGCAGCGCTCGAAGCGGGAGTACAGATACGCAGTATTTT
CASSARSGSTDTQYF
>.|once|TRBV5-1|TRBJ2-7
TGCGCCAGCAGCTTCCGGGGCAGGGACGAGCAGTACTTC
CASSFRGRDEQYF
>.|.|TRBV18|TRBJ2-7
TGTGCCAGCTCACCACCGGCAGGGGACTACGAGCAGTACTTC
CASSPPAGDYEQYF
>.|.|TRBV6-1|TRBJ2-1
TGTGCCAGCAGTGAATTGCCGGCTAGCCACAATGAGCAGTTCTTC
CASSELPASHNEQFF
>.|.|TRBV9|TRBJ2-4
TGTGCCAGCAGCGTAGGGGGGTCAGCCAAAAACATTCAGTACTTC
CASSVGGSAKNIQYF
>TRBD1|.|TRBV28|TRBJ2-7
TGTGCCAGCAGTTTAACAGGGACAGGCGAGCAGTACTTC
CASSLTGTGEQYF
>.|.|TRBV7-2|TRBJ2-2
TGTGCCAGCAGCTTAGGGGGTTGGTCCCCAGGGGAGCTGTTTTTT
CASSLGGWSPGELFF
>.|.|TRBV5-1|TRBJ2-7
TGCGCCAGCAGCTTGACAGGGGAGGATTCCTACGAGCAGTACTTC
CASSLTGEDSYEQYF
>TRBD2|.|TRBV5-4|TRBJ2-1
TGTGCCAGCAGCACTGGGACTAGCGGGAGCTCCTACAATGAGCAGTTCTTC
CASSTGTSGSSYNEQFF
>.|few|TRBV30|TRBJ1-1
TGTGCCTGGACGCGGACTGAAGCTTTCTTT
CAWTRTEAFF
>.|.|TRBV28|TRBJ1-1
TGTGCCAGCAGTTTAATCCAGAACACTGAAGCTTTCTTT
CASSLIQNTEAFF
>.|once|TRBV18|TRBJ2-7
TGTGCCAGCTCACCTCGGCAGGGCACCGTGGGGGGTTCCTACGAGCAGTACTTC
CASSPRQGTVGGSYEQYF
>.|once|TRBV2|TRBJ1-2
TGTGCCAGCAGCGAATCGGGACTTTCTAACTATGGCTACACCTTC
CASSESGLSNYGYTF
>TRBD2|.|TRBV4-1|TRBJ2-2
TGCGCCAGCAGCCCAACTACTAGCGCCTATAACACCGGGGAGCTGTTTTTT
CASSPTTSAYNTGELFF
>.|.|TRBV30|TRBJ2-6
TGTGCCTGGTGGGGCGGGAACGTCTCTGGGGCCAACGTCCTGACTTTC
CAWWGGNVSGANVLTF
>.|once|TRBV9|TRBJ2-5
TGTGCCAGCAGGCCTGTAGGGACTGGGGAGACCCAGTACTTC
CASRPVGTGETQYF
>.|.|TRBV28|TRBJ1-1
TGTGCCAGCAGCGAGGGCGGAGGGGCTGGTGAAGCTTTCTTT
CASSEGGGAGEAFF
>.|.|TRBV7-3|TRBJ2-7
TGTGCCAGCAGCTCAGCCAGTTCCTACGAGCAGTACTTC
CASSSASSYEQYF
>TRBD2|.|TRBV7-3|TRBJ2-1
TGTGCCAGCAGCTTATTTAGGGTGACTAGCGTAAACAATGAGCAGTTCTTC
CASSLFRVTSVNNEQFF
>TRBD1|.|TRBV5-8|TRBJ2-2
TGTGCCAGCAGGACCCGGGACAGAAACACCGGGGAGCTGTTTTTT
CASRTRDRNTGELFF
>TRBD1|.|TRBV9|TRBJ2-2
TGTGCCAGCAGCGTAGTGGTAGGGGGCCCCCTCACCGGGGAGCTGTTTTTT
CASSVVVGGPLTGELFF
>TRBD2|few|TRBV28|TRBJ2-3
TGTGCCAGCAGTTTTACTAGCGGGTCCTCTAGCACAGATACGCAGTATTTT
CASSFTSGSSSTDTQYF
>.|.|TRBV20-1|TRBJ1-2
TGCAGGGGGGGGCAGATGGGAGGCTACACCTTC
CRGGQMGGYTF
>TRBD1|.|TRBV7-2|TRBJ1-5
TGTGCCAGCAGCTTAGGGGGGACAGTGGTTCAGCCCCAGCATTTT
CASSLGGTVVQPQHF
>.|.|TRBV4-2|TRBJ2-7
TGTGCCAGCAGCCTGAAGGCGGGTTACTCCTACGAGCAGTACTTC
CASSLKAGYSYEQYF
>.|.|TRBV9|TRBJ2-1
TGTGCCAGCAGCGTAGATTCGGGCGCCTACAATGAGCAGTTCTTC
CASSVDSGAYNEQFF
>TRBD2|.|TRBV11-3|TRBJ2-2
TGTGCCAGCAGCCCTCGACTAGCGGGAGAGTCCGGGGAGCTGTTTTTT
CASSPRLAGESGELFF
>TRBD1|once|TRBV5-6|TRBJ1-2
TGTGCCAGCAGCCGGGGACAGATCTATGGCTACACCTTC
CASSRGQIYGYTF
>.|.|TRBV5-4|TRBJ1-1
TGTGCCAGCAGCCGCGGGGGGGACACTGAAGCTTTCTTT
CASSRGGDTEAFF
>.|.|TRBV7-2|TRBJ1-5
TGTGCCAGCAGCTTAAGCACGGGGCGAGGTCAGCCCCAGCATTTT
CASSLSTGRGQPQHF
>.|.|TRBV29-1|TRBJ2-3
TGCAGCGTTGACCAGGGGAGCACAGATACGCAGTATTTT
CSVDQGSTDTQYF
>.|.|TRBV2|TRBJ2-7
TGTGCCAGCAGTCTCTTGACCTACGAGCAGTACTTC
CASSLLTYEQYF
>.|.|TRBV7-2|TRBJ1-2
TGTGCCAGCAGCTTAGGGCGCAGGGTTGACTATGGCTACACCTTC
CASSLGRRVDYGYTF
>.|.|TRBV6-5|TRBJ2-7
TGTGCCAGCAGTTTTCAGGGCACTTCCTACGAGCAGTACTTC
CASSFQGTSYEQYF
>TRBD2|.|TRBV5-4|TRBJ2-1
TGTGCCAGCAGCATGGGACTAGCAAGGATCAATGAGCAGTTCTTC
CASSMGLARINEQFF